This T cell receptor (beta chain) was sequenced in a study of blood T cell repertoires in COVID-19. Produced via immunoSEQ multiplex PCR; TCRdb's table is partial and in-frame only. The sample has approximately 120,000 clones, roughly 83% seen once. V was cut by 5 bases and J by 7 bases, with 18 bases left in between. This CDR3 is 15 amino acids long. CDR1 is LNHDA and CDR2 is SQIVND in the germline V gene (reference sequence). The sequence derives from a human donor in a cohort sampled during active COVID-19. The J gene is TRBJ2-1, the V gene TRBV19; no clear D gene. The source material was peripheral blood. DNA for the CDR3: TGTGCCAGTAGTCTAAGATCCCCCCAAGAGAATGAGCAGTTCTTC. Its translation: CASSLRSPQENEQFF.